This T cell receptor (beta chain) was sequenced during a study of beta chain features in type 1 diabetes (dated by TCRdb to the late 2010s). Concerning the study at large: Mean age, gender distribution, total cell number and subset yield were not different between patients and healthy donors. A total of over 95,000,000 sorted cells were examined across all samples, and RNA yield correlated strongly with the number of cells per subset. In the study, recently diagnosed type 1 diabetes patients and matched healthy donors were compared on the TCRB repertoires of their sorted circulating CD4+ T cell subsets. Regulatory and stem cell-like memory subsets were obtained from only 8 patients and roughly 8 healthy donors, while naive and central memory subsets were obtained from all 28 donors. The study at large found these results: Shorter templates might have been favored by PCR, but patient and control samples were amplified and corrected together, so both groups would have been affected equally by any skew. HLA sub-analyses involved small numbers of individuals, so any influence of HLA type on TCRB rearrangement remained unresolved. The naive, central memory and regulatory TCRB repertoires appeared to resemble one another more closely among patients than among healthy donors. Because cDNA was sequenced instead of genomic DNA, highly expressing activated cells could be over-represented, though the groups showed no difference in activation or CD3 levels. Type 1 diabetes patients showed a moderate but significant shortening of TCRB CDR3 length in all four CD4+ subsets. At VDJ recombination sites, type 1 diabetes patients had fewer insertions and more deleted nucleotides, which implies abnormalities in thymic rearrangement.

The CDR3 covers 17 residues, taking in both the cysteine and the phenylalanine. This entry keeps only the CDR3 DNA: 51 bases, framed from base 1. Sequences SGHTA (CDR1) and FQGNSA (CDR2) are obtained from the germline V gene. V drops 11 bases and J drops 0 bases, leaving 22 bases in between. The entire isolated RNA was reverse transcribed using the High Capacity cDNA Reverse Transcription Kit, and thus expressed TCRB transcripts were sequenced. Deep immunoSEQ sequencing was applied to naive, central memory and regulatory T cell samples, giving an average of around 3.4 million total reads per sample. Sorted cells were lysed in RLT buffer and RNA was extracted with DNase-treated RNeasy Micro or Mini kits, depending on cell number. Each cell subset was processed on its own to prevent cross-contamination, while patient and healthy donor samples were processed together. Using the immunoSEQ multiplex PCR, TCRB sequences were amplified from cDNA into 87-bp fragments spanning the CDR3 region. Sequencing of the amplicons was done on the Illumina HiSeq platform. The authors' analysis ran thus. PCR bias was computationally corrected using synthetic template baselines, reads within Hamming distance 2 were collapsed, and singletons that could not be merged were discarded. By aligning reads against IMGT, V, D and J genes, CDR3 length, and insertions or deletions at six rearrangement sites were assigned. Within each subset, clonotype counts were normalized to the number of sorted cells before true diversity and Gini coefficients were calculated with the tcR R package. The overlap coefficient, calculated on TCRB nucleotide sequences, was used to quantify repertoire sharing. As a proxy for the pre-selection repertoire, out-of-frame TCRB sequences from naive cells were analyzed. TCRdb's version of the immuneACCESS table is confined to in-frame rearrangements and falls short of the full clone set. An unresolved V gene accounts for under half of the shortfall where checked; the remainder is of unknown origin. V and J calls and clone size come straight from that table; D and trimming were deduced from the DNA. The sample contains 200,000 to 300,000 clones, 12% to 15% of them found a single time. The ten largest clones capture around 0.03% of the sample.

A single peripheral blood draw of about 116 mL on average was collected from each donor into heparinised tubes. A BD FACSAria II was used to sort naive, central memory, regulatory and stem cell-like memory CD4+ T cells with a panel that included CD45RO, CCR7, CD25, CD127, CD95 and CD27. Purity was above 95% for every sorted population. PBMCs were isolated immediately by Lymphoprep density gradient centrifugation and stained directly without culture. So that batch effects would be minimized, each experiment stained and sorted samples in pairs, pairing one healthy donor with one patient. A remark on this clone: Its antigen is currently not known. It has no much larger one-base neighbor in the sample; base qualities were not kept.

Sequencing used naive CD4+ T cells from blood. The cell subset or site label on this specimen signifies: true naive CD4+ T cells. The rearranged chain carries TRBV7-2 and TRBJ2-2; TRBD1 is a weak D gene call, 6 bases matching. The source is a woman between 35 and 50 years old in good health. At the DNA level, the sequence is TGTGCCCTACGAATACGTTACGGGACACCGAACACCGGGGAGCTGTTTTTT. Translated, it reads CALRIRYGTPNTGELFF.